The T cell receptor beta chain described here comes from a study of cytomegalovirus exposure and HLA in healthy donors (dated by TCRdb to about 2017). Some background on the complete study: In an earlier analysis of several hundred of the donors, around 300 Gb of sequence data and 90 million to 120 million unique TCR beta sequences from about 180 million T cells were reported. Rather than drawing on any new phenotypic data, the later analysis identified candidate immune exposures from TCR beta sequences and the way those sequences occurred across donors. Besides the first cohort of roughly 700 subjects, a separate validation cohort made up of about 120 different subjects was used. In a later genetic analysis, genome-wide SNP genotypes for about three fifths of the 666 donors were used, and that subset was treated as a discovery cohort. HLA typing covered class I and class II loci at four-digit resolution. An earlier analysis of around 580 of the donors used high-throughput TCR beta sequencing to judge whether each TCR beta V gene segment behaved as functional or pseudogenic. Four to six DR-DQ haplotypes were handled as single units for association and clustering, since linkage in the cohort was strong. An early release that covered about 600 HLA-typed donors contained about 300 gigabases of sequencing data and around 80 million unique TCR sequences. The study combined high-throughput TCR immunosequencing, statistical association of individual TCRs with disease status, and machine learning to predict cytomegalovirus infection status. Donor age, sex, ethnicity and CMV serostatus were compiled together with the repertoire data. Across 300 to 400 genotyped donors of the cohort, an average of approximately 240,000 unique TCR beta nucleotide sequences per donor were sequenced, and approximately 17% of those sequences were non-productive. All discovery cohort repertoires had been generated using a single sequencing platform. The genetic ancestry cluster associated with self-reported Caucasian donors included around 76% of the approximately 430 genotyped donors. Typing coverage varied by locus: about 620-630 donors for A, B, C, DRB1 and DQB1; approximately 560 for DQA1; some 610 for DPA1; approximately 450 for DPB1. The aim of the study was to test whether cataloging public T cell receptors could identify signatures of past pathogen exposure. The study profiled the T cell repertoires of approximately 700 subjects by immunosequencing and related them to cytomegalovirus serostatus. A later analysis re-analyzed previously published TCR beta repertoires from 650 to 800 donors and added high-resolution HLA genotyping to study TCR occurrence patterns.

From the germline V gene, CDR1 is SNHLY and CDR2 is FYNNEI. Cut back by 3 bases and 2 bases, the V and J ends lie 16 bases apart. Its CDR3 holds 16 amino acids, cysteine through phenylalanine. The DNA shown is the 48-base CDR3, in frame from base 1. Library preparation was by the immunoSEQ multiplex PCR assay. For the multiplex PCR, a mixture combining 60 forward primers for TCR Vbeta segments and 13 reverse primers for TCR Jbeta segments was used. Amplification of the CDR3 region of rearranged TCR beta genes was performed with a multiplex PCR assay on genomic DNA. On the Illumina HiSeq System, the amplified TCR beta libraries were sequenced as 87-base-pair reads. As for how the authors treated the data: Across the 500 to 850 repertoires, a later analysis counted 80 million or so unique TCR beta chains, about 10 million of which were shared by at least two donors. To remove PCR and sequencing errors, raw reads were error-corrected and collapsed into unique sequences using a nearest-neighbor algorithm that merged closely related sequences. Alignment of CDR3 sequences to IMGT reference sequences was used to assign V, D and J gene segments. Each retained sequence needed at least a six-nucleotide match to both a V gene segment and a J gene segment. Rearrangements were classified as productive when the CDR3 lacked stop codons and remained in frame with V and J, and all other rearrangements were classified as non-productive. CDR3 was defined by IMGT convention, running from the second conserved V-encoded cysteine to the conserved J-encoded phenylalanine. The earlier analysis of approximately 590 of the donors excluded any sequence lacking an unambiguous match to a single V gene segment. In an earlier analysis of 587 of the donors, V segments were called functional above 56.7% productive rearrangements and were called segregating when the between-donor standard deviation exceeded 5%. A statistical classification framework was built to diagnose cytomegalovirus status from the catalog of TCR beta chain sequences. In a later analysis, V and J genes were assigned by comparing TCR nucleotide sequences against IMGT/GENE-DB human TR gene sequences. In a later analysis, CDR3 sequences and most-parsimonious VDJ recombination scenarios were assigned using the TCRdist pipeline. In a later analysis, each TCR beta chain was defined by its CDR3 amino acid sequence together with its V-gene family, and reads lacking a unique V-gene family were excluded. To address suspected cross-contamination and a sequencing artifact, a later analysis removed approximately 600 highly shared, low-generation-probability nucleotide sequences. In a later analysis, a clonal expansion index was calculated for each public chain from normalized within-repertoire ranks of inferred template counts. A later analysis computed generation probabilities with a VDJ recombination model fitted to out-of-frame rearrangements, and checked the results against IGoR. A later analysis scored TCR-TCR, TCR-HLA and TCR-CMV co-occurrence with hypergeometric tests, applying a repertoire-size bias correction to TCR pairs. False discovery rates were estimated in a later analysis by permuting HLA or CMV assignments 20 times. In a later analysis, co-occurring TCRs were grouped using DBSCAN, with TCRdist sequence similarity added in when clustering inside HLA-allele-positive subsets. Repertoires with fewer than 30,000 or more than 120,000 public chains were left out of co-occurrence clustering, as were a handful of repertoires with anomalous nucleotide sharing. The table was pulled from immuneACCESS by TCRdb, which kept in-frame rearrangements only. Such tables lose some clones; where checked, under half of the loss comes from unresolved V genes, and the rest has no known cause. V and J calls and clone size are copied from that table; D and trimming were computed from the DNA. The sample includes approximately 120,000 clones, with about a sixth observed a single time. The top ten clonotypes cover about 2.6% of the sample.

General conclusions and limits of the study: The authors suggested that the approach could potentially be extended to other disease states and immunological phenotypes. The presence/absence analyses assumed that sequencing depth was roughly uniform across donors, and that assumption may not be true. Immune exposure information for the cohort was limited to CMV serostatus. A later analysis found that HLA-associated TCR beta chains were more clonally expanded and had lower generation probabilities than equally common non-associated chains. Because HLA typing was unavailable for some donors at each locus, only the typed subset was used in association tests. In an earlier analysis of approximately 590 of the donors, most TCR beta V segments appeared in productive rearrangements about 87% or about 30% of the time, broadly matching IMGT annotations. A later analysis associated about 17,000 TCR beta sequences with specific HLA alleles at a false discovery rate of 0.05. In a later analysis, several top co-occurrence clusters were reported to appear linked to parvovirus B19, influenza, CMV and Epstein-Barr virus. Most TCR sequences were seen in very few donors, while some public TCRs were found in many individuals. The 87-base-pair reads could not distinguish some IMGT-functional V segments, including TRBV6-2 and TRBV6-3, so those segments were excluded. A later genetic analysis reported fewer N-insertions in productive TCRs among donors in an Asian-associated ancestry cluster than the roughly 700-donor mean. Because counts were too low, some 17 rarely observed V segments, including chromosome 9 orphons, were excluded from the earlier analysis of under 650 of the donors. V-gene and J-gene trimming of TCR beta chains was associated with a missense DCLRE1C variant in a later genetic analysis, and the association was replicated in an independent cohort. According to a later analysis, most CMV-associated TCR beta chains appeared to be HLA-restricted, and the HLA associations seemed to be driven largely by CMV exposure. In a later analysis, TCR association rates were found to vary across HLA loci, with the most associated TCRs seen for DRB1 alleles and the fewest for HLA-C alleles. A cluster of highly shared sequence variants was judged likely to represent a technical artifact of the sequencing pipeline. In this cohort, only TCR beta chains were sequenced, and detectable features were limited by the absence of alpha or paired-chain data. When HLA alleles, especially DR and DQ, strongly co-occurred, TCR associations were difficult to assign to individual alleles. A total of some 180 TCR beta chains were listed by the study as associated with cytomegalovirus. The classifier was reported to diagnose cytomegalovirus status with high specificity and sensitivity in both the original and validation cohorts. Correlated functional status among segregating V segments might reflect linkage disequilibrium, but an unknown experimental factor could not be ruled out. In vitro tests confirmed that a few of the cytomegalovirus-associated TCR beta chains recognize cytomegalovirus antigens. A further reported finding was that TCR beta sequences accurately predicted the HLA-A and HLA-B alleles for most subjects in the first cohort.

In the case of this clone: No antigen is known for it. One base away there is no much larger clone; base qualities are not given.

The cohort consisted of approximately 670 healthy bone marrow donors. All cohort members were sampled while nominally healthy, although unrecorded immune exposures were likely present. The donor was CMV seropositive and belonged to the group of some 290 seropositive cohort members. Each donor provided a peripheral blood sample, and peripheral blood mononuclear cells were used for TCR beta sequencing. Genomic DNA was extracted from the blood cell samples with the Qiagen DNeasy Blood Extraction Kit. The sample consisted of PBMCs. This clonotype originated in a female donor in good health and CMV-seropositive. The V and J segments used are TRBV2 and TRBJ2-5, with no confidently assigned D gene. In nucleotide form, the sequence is TGTGCCAGCAGTGATCTCTATCCAAAAGCTCAAGAGACCCAGTACTTC. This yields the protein CASSDLYPKAQETQYF.